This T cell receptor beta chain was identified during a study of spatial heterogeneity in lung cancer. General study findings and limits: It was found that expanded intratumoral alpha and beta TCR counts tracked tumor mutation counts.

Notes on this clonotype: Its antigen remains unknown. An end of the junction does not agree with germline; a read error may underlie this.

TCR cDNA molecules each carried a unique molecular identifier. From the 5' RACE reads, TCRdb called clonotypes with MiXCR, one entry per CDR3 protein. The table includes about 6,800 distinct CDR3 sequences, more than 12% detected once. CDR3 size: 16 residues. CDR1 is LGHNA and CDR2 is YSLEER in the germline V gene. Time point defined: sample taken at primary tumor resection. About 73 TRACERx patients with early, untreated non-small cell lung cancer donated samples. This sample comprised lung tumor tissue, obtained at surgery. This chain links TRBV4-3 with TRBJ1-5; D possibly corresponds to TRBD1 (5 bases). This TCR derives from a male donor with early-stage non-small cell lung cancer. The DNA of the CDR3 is TGCGCCAGCAGCCAAGATTTGCAGGGTATGAATCAGCCCCGGCATTTT. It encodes CASSQDLQGMNQPRHF.